The 20 T cell receptor beta chains below all came from one sample that was sequenced in a study of T cells in Graves' hyperthyroidism and ophthalmopathy. Regions amplified from RNA transcripts were the TCR beta CDR3 regions. In the first-round RT-PCR of the TCR CDR3, the HTBI primer set was used. TCRdb recomputed calls from the multiplex PCR reads with MiXCR, one row per CDR3 protein. Altogether 350,000 to 500,000 distinct CDR3 sequences are present, about 13% being singletons, with the ten largest covering approximately 5.8%. The specimen sequenced was blood. The receptor source for this set is a woman aged 18-35 years with Graves' hyperthyroidism.

The chain combines TRBV7-3 with TRBJ2-2, with D perhaps being TRBD1 or TRBD2 (5 bases each). The CDR3 has 15 residues. Trimming cost V 2 bases and J 3 bases, with 10 bases left between them. Germline V gene data show CDR1 as SGHTA and CDR2 as FQGTGA. The CDR3 sequence: CASSLFGGDTGELFF. In nucleotides, the CDR3 is TGTGCCAGCAGCTTATTTGGGGGTGACACCGGGGAGCTGTTTTTT. The variable domain in full, completed from reference TRBV7-3 and TRBJ2-2, reads GAGVSQTPSNKVTEKGKYVELRCDPISGHTALYWYRQSLGQGPEFLIYFQGTGAADDSGLPNDRFFAVRPEGSVSTLKIQRTERGDSAVYLCASSLFGGDTGELFFGEGSRLTVL.

This clonotype was seen more than once but under ten times. The J gene is TRBJ2-3, the V gene TRBV5-5; weak D call: TRBD2 (5 bases). Germline CDR1 is SGHKS and CDR2 is YYEKEE (reference sequence). CDR3 size: 13 residues. Trimming took off 5 bases at V and 1 base at J, with 8 bases between the two ends. The CDR3 coding sequence is TGTGCCAGCAGGGGAGTTGGCACAGATACGCAGTATTTT. Translated, it gives CASRGVGTDTQYF.

This clonotype was recorded many times. The chain has TRBV29-1 and TRBJ2-2; D may be TRBD2 (6 bases). Trimming removed 4 bases from V and 4 bases from J, with 13 bases in between. Germline V gene sequence: CDR1 SQVTM, CDR2 ANQGSEA. The CDR3 sequence is 14 residues long. The CDR3 DNA follows: TGCAGCGTTGGAAGGGGAGCGGGCACCGGGGAGCTGTTTTTT. This codes for CSVGRGAGTGELFF.

This clonotype has at least ten counts. The chain couples TRBV28 to TRBJ1-1; 9 nucleotides agree with TRBD1. Looked up from germline, CDR1 is MDHEN and CDR2 is SYDVKM. The trim removed 4 bases at V and 4 bases at J, leaving 4 bases unmatched. The CDR3 sequence is 14 residues long. The chain's CDR3 is CASSSRDRATEAFF. The DNA for the CDR3 is TGTGCCAGCAGTTCAAGGGACAGGGCCACTGAAGCTTTCTTT.

This clonotype occurred a few times. V gene TRBV28 combines with J gene TRBJ1-2; D ambiguous. Germline CDR1 is MDHEN and CDR2 is SYDVKM. V was clipped by 10 bases and J by 0 bases, with 18 bases between them. CDR3 length equals 15 residues. CDR3 in amino acids: CATWIGAGSNYGYTF. In nucleotides, the CDR3 is TGTGCCACCTGGATCGGCGCAGGATCTAACTATGGCTACACCTTC.

This clonotype was counted ten times or more. The CDR3 loop is CASSFAPETEYGYTF. In DNA, the CDR3 is TGTGCCAGCAGTTTCGCCCCCGAGACTGAGTATGGCTACACCTTC. The chain links TRBV12-3 or TRBV12-4 to TRBJ1-2; D is unclear. The V and J ends lost 3 bases and 5 bases respectively, with 16 bases between them. CDR3 size: 15 residues.

This clonotype was found many times. The chain couples TRBV20-1 to TRBJ2-7; D uncertain. This CDR3 has 15 residues. V lost 3 bases and J 4 bases, leaving 19 bases between the germline ends. CDR1 is DFQATT, CDR2 SNEGSKA, per germline (reference sequence). The CDR3 reads CSASAHGLSLYEQYF. In DNA form, the CDR3 reads TGCAGTGCTAGCGCACATGGGCTGTCGTTGTACGAGCAGTACTTC.

This clonotype occurred many times. The gene calls are TRBV6-1 and TRBJ1-3; 9 bases map to TRBD1. V shed 3 bases, J shed 9 bases, and the junction held 9 bases outside the gene matches. Germline CDR1 is MNHNS and CDR2 is SASEGT. The length of the CDR3 is 15 residues. For the CDR3, the DNA is TGTGCCAGCAGTGAGTTGACAGGGGGTACAGCCACCATATATTTT. Protein product: CASSELTGGTATIYF.

This clonotype was recorded many times. The rearrangement joins TRBV27 to TRBJ1-1, with D perhaps TRBD1 (5 bases). V dropped 3 bases and J dropped 4 bases, with 9 bases sitting between them. Germline V gene data show CDR1 as MNHEY and CDR2 as SMNVEV (reference sequence). The CDR3 consists of 13 residues. CDR3: CASSLTVGTEAFF. CDR3 sequence (DNA): TGTGCCAGCAGTTTGACAGTCGGCACTGAAGCTTTCTTT.

This clonotype was picked up a small number of times. CDR3 sequence: CASSLRDPGSSPLHF. The CDR3 coding sequence is TGTGCCAGCAGTTTACGAGACCCCGGGAGTTCACCCCTCCACTTT. The chain links TRBV27 to TRBJ1-6; D gene ambiguous. V lost 2 bases and J 9 bases, leaving 14 bases between the germline ends. Germline CDR1 and CDR2: MNHEY and SMNVEV (reference sequence). This CDR3 has 15 amino acids.

This clonotype was seen ten or more times. The chain couples TRBV12-3 or TRBV12-4 to TRBJ1-5; D gene unclear. This CDR3 has 14 residues. Trimming shortened V by 0 bases and J by 4 bases, and 7 bases separated the two germline ends. The CDR3 sequence is CASSLASSNQPQHF. Here the CDR3 DNA reads TGTGCCAGCAGTTTAGCCAGTTCTAATCAGCCCCAGCATTTT.

This clonotype came up many times. The chain is built from TRBV25-1 and TRBJ2-1, with D possibly being TRBD2 (6 bases). CDR3 size: 14 residues. Trimming pared 4 bases from V and 6 bases from J, leaving 13 bases between. Germline-derived CDR1 and CDR2 are MGHDK and SYGVNS. The CDR3 DNA is TGTGCCAGCAGTGCCGCGGGATCAGGCAATGAGCAGTTCTTC. This gives the protein CASSAAGSGNEQFF.

This clonotype was observed a handful of times. The rearrangement links TRBV5-4 to TRBJ2-5; TRBD1 aligns across 9 bases. The CDR3 has 14 amino acids. Germline CDR1 is SGHNT and CDR2 is YYREEE (reference sequence). J was trimmed by 2 bases and V by 4 bases; bases with no gene match: 3. CDR3 nucleotides: TGTGCCAGCAGCCTACAGGGGGCGCAAGAGACCCAGTACTTC. Translating gives CASSLQGAQETQYF.

This clonotype was seen repeatedly, ten times or more. The chain has TRBV9 and TRBJ1-5, with 8 bases aligning to TRBD1. V dropped 4 bases and J dropped 4; count of bases not matched to a gene: 7. Germline CDR1 SGDLS, CDR2 YYNGEE. This CDR3 has 15 residues. In DNA, the CDR3 is TGTGCCAGCAGCCAAGCGACAGGGGATAATCAGCCCCAGCATTTT. Protein: CASSQATGDNQPQHF.

This clonotype occurred a few times. The rearrangement uses TRBV12-3 or TRBV12-4 and TRBJ2-1; D is unclear. The CDR3 length is 15 residues. V was pared by 2 bases and J by 7 bases, with 15 bases between. Here the CDR3 reads CASSLNPARGNEQFF. Written as DNA, the CDR3 is TGTGCCAGCAGTTTAAATCCGGCGAGAGGTAATGAGCAGTTCTTC.

This clonotype was recorded a few times. V gene TRBV19 combines with J gene TRBJ2-1; possible D gene TRBD2, 5 bases. This CDR3 comprises 17 residues. Germline V gene sequence: CDR1 LNHDA, CDR2 SQIVND (reference sequence). V lost 3 bases, J lost 1 base, and 16 bases lay in between. Here the CDR3 DNA reads TGTGCCAGTAGTATGTTATCCGGGGTGACGTCCTACAATGAGCAGTTCTTC. It encodes CASSMLSGVTSYNEQFF.

The V gene is TRBV18, the J gene TRBJ2-1; the match to TRBD2 covers 8 bases. The CDR3 is 17 amino acids. CDR1 and CDR2 from the germline V gene are KGHSH and LQKENI. V gave up 3 bases and J gave up 3 bases; unmatched junction bases: 10. In DNA, the CDR3 is TGTGCCAGCTCACCCAGAGAACTAGCGGAAATCTACAATGAGCAGTTCTTC. It is translated as CASSPRELAEIYNEQFF.

This clonotype has a count of ten or more. The chain carries TRBV3-1 and TRBJ2-7; no firm D call. Trimming took off 6 bases at V and 0 bases at J, with 9 bases between the two ends. The CDR3 sequence is 13 residues long. Germline assignment: CDR1 LGHDT and CDR2 YNNKEL (reference sequence). In DNA form, the CDR3 reads TGTGCCAGCAGGCACTCAAGCTCCTACGAGCAGTACTTC. Residues: CASRHSSSYEQYF.

This clonotype appeared many times. V and J are TRBV6-2 or TRBV6-3 and TRBJ2-7; D tentatively fits TRBD1 or TRBD2 (5 bases each). Trimming stripped 2 bases from V and 2 bases from J, with 13 bases between. The CDR3 covers 15 residues. Germline V lookup: CDR1 MNHEY, CDR2 SVGEGT. The CDR3 loop reads CASSYHIEGPYEQYF. The CDR3 DNA is TGTGCCAGCAGTTACCATATTGAGGGGCCCTACGAGCAGTACTTC.

In this sample, this clonotype turned up a few times. This sequence joins TRBV15 and TRBJ2-1, with TRBD2 identical over 8 bases. The CDR3 is made up of 18 amino acids. Looked up from germline, CDR1 is LNHNV and CDR2 is YYDKDF (reference sequence). Germline trimming cut 4 bases from V and 10 bases from J; bases unmatched to any gene: 21. CDR3 loop: CATSTLYPGSGRKREQFF. For the CDR3, the DNA is TGTGCCACCAGCACCCTATACCCGGGGAGCGGGAGAAAGAGGGAGCAGTTCTTC.